This T cell receptor (beta chain) was sequenced during a study of sequential checkpoint blockade in melanoma. Across the whole study: Randomization was 1:1 between first-line nivolumab→ipilimumab and ipilimumab→nivolumab.

Assay used: immunoSEQ multiplex PCR; TCRdb lists only in-frame clones, some missing. This table holds 21,000 or so clones, about 82% found once. This CDR3 region has 15 residues. V was clipped by 1 base and J by 6 bases; unmatched bases: 7. Germline loops: CDR1 SGHAT, CDR2 FQNNGV. Treatment: randomized to nivolumab then ipilimumab (arm A) or the reverse (arm B). From thawed PBMCs, live CD3+CD8+ cells negative for CD19 and CD56 were sorted. This sequence joins TRBV11-2 and TRBJ2-7; TRBD1 matches 9 bases. This material consisted of CD8+ T cells sorted from blood (inferred from file names), taken from a patient given nivolumab and ipilimumab in sequence. This clonotype was sampled from a human donor with melanoma. The CDR3 reads CASSLVATGGFEQYF. For the CDR3, the DNA is TGTGCCAGCAGCTTAGTAGCGACAGGGGGTTTCGAGCAGTACTTC.